This T cell receptor beta chain was documented in a study of T cells after posttransplantation cyclophosphamide. Findings and caveats of the study: Blood and skin or GI T cell repertoires showed limited TRB overlap. TRB clonality was highly associated with recipient CMV seropositivity and reactivation.

Only in-frame clones appear in the TCRdb table, and some are missing; sequencing was by immunoSEQ multiplex PCR. The sample records roughly 8,000 clones, around 90% being singletons. Points on this clone: Its target is not known.

Cyclophosphamide on days +3 and +4 followed busulfan-fludarabine conditioning and a marrow graft. Germline CDR1 reads SGHAT; CDR2 reads FQNNGV. V dropped 4 bases and J dropped 2; count of bases not matched to a gene: 3. The CDR3 sequence is 14 residues long. This clonotype was sampled from a female patient in her forties or fifties who received an allogeneic stem cell transplant from a related donor, was CMV-positive, and had no GVHD. The graft donor may have given rise to some T cells. This sequence joins TRBV11-2 and TRBJ2-3; 7 bases map to TRBD1. Here the sequenced sample was CD4+ T cells sorted from blood, taken around 1,500 days after allogeneic stem cell transplant with posttransplant cyclophosphamide. The CDR3 reads CASSSGQYTDTQYF. The CDR3 coding sequence is TGTGCCAGCAGCTCGGGACAGTACACAGATACGCAGTATTTT.